The rows below give T cell receptor beta chains drawn from one sample of a study of blood T cell repertoires in COVID-19. The method was immunoSEQ multiplex PCR; TCRdb's version includes in-frame clones alone and lacks a portion of them. This table holds around 400,000 clones, roughly 88% found once. The sample consisted of PBMCs or T cells enriched from blood (not recorded which). The receptors stem from a woman between 18 and 30 years old who had been exposed to COVID-19. Each CDR3 is given with its conserved first and last residue. The D gene is left open where the match is weak. The size of a clone is reported for some rows only, either as once, few or many, or as a class for expanded clones.

j_gene | v_gene | abundance | d_gene | CDR3aa | CDR3nt
TRBJ2-1 | TRBV13 | - | TRBD2 | CASSLGLAGSYNEQFF | TGTGCCAGCAGCTTAGGCTTAGCGGGCTCCTACAATGAGCAGTTCTTC
TRBJ2-2 | TRBV3-1/TRBV3-2 | once | TRBD2 | CASRRGVNTGELFF | TGTGCCAGCCGACGGGGGGTGAACACCGGGGAGCTGTTTTTT
TRBJ1-1 | TRBV15 | - | - | CATSRDPRLSTEAFF | TGTGCCACCAGCAGAGACCCGCGCTTGAGCACTGAAGCTTTCTTT
TRBJ1-1 | TRBV29-1 | - | - | CSSSWGVNTEAFF | TGCAGTAGCTCCTGGGGAGTGAACACTGAAGCTTTCTTT
TRBJ1-3 | TRBV7-2 | - | - | CASSLSGGAGNTIYF | TGTGCCAGCAGCTTAAGCGGTGGGGCTGGAAACACCATATATTTT
TRBJ1-4 | TRBV4-3 | few | - | CASSQDGGRGEKLFF | TGCGCCAGCAGCCAAGATGGTGGACGGGGTGAAAAACTGTTTTTT
TRBJ2-5 | TRBV11-1 | - | - | CASSLTLAAGETQYF | TGTGCCAGCAGCCTAACGCTAGCAGCCGGGGAGACCCAGTACTTC
TRBJ1-5 | TRBV18 | - | - | CASSPRRGNQPQHF | TGTGCCAGCTCACCAAGGAGGGGCAATCAGCCCCAGCATTTT
TRBJ1-5 | TRBV5-6 | - | TRBD1 | CASSSRTGGQPQHF | TGTGCCAGCAGCTCCAGGACAGGTGGACAGCCCCAGCATTTT
TRBJ2-3 | TRBV12-5 | - | - | CASGLGMFGGEGTDTQYF | TGTGCTAGTGGTTTGGGAATGTTTGGCGGGGAGGGCACAGATACGCAGTATTTT
TRBJ2-3 | TRBV18 | - | TRBD1 | CASSPGQGVPYGPTDTQYF | TGTGCCAGCTCACCCGGACAGGGGGTCCCGTACGGACCGACAGATACGCAGTATTTT
TRBJ1-2 | TRBV5-1 | - | - | CASSLAAGGDYGYTF | TGCGCCAGCAGCTTGGCCGCGGGAGGGGACTATGGCTACACCTTC
TRBJ1-1 | TRBV12-3/TRBV12-4 | - | - | CASSPRDETEAFF | TGTGCCAGCAGCCCCAGGGATGAGACTGAAGCTTTCTTT
TRBJ1-2 | TRBV5-4 | - | - | CASSLSGARYGYTF | TGTGCCAGCAGCTTGAGCGGGGCCCGCTATGGCTACACCTTC
TRBJ2-7 | TRBV5-5 | many | TRBD1 | CASSLAGQGLGVEQYF | TGTGCCAGCAGCTTGGCCGGACAGGGCCTAGGTGTCGAGCAGTACTTC
TRBJ2-1 | TRBV18 | once | TRBD1 | CASSPVGGSDNEQFF | TGTGCCAGCTCACCGGTAGGGGGCTCCGACAATGAGCAGTTCTTC
TRBJ1-5 | TRBV10-3 | - | - | CAISGGGGNQPQHF | TGTGCCATCAGTGGGGGAGGGGGCAATCAGCCCCAGCATTTT
TRBJ2-7 | TRBV5-5 | - | - | CASSDSPRGDKGVYEQYF | TGTGCCAGCAGCGACTCCCCCCGAGGGGACAAGGGCGTATACGAGCAGTACTTC
TRBJ1-2 | TRBV27 | once | TRBD1 | CASSLRRQGLGYGYTF | TGTGCCAGCAGTTTAAGGCGACAGGGCCTCGGCTATGGCTACACCTTC
TRBJ2-1 | TRBV11-3 | - | - | CASSLVPAGGGEQFF | TGTGCCAGCAGCTTAGTTCCAGCGGGTGGAGGGGAGCAGTTCTTC
TRBJ2-3 | TRBV11-3 | - | - | CASSSTGFSTDTQYF | TGTGCCAGCAGCTCGACAGGCTTTAGCACAGATACGCAGTATTTT
TRBJ1-6 | TRBV18 | - | - | CASSPGQMDNSPLHF | TGTGCCAGCTCACCCGGACAGATGGATAATTCACCCCTCCACTTT
TRBJ1-2 | TRBV5-4 | few | - | CASSLASLTGQGANYGYTF | TGTGCCAGCAGCTTGGCCTCCCTTACGGGACAAGGAGCTAACTATGGCTACACCTTC
TRBJ1-6 | TRBV30 | - | - | CAWRIVGAYNSPLHF | TGTGCCTGGAGGATTGTAGGGGCCTATAATTCACCCCTCCACTTT
TRBJ1-2 | TRBV28 | - | TRBD1 | CASSRRQGVYGYTF | TGTGCCAGCAGTCGTCGACAGGGAGTCTATGGCTACACCTTC
TRBJ1-2 | TRBV5-5 | - | - | CASSLLGYGYTF | TGTGCCAGCAGCTTGCTCGGGTATGGCTACACCTTC
TRBJ2-1 | TRBV12-5 | few | TRBD2 | CASGLVRTSGSDEQFF | TGTGCTAGTGGTTTGGTACGAACTAGCGGGAGCGATGAGCAGTTCTTC
TRBJ2-7 | TRBV6-5 | - | - | CASSYSRSGDYEQYF | TGTGCCAGCAGTTACTCGAGGTCCGGGGACTACGAGCAGTACTTC
TRBJ2-3 | TRBV5-4 | - | - | CASSFVQSGDTQYF | TGTGCCAGCAGCTTCGTACAGTCCGGAGATACGCAGTATTTT
TRBJ2-3 | TRBV6-2/TRBV6-3 | - | - | CASSRRGDTQYF | TGTGCCAGCAGCCGCCGAGGGGATACGCAGTATTTT
TRBJ2-7 | TRBV27 | - | TRBD1 | CASSLRGQAYEQYF | TGTGCCAGCAGTCTTCGGGGACAGGCCTACGAGCAGTACTTC
TRBJ1-4 | TRBV28 | - | TRBD1 | CAASTDRLGRATNEKLFF | TGTGCCGCCTCTACGGACAGGTTAGGTCGTGCAACTAATGAAAAACTGTTTTTT
TRBJ1-2 | TRBV5-6 | - | TRBD1 | CASSWGTAASGGYTF | TGTGCCAGCAGCTGGGGGACAGCTGCGTCTGGTGGCTACACCTTC
TRBJ1-1 | TRBV9 | - | - | CASSLRQLGEAFF | TGTGCCAGCAGCCTAAGGCAGCTAGGCGAAGCTTTCTTT
TRBJ2-7 | TRBV13 | - | TRBD1 | CASSLTGNSYEQYF | TGTGCCAGCAGCCTGACAGGGAATTCCTACGAGCAGTACTTC
TRBJ1-4 | TRBV3-1/TRBV3-2 | - | - | CASSQGPATGLKANEKLFF | TGTGCCAGCAGCCAAGGCCCGGCCACAGGGTTGAAAGCTAATGAAAAACTGTTTTTT
TRBJ2-2 | TRBV28 | - | - | CASSKGVKTGELFF | TGTGCCAGCAGTAAGGGGGTAAAAACCGGGGAGCTGTTTTTT
TRBJ2-1 | TRBV12-1 | - | - | CASSPRGREGRSYNEQFF | TGTGCCAGCAGCCCTCGGGGGCGGGAGGGCCGCTCCTACAATGAGCAGTTCTTC
TRBJ2-1 | TRBV6-2/TRBV6-3 | - | TRBD2 | CASSPGGLAGGQGIIFSYNEQFF | TGTGCCAGCAGCCCCGGGGGGCTAGCGGGGGGGCAAGGTATTATTTTCTCTTACAATGAGCAGTTCTTC
TRBJ1-2 | TRBV4-1 | - | TRBD1 | CASSRVGTGGQPYGYTF | TGCGCCAGCAGCCGAGTCGGGACAGGGGGCCAACCTTATGGCTACACCTTC
TRBJ2-5 | TRBV27 | - | - | CASSAGPQETQYF | TGTGCCAGCAGTGCGGGGCCCCAAGAGACCCAGTACTTC
TRBJ2-7 | TRBV10-3 | - | TRBD2 | CAISLAGATYEQYF | TGTGCCATCAGTCTAGCGGGTGCTACCTACGAGCAGTACTTC
TRBJ2-2 | TRBV28 | - | - | CASENNVSGELFF | TGTGCCAGCGAAAACAATGTCTCCGGGGAGCTGTTTTTT
TRBJ1-5 | TRBV2 | - | TRBD1 | CASRRTGDILNQPQHF | TGTGCCAGCAGAAGGACAGGGGATATCCTCAATCAGCCCCAGCATTTT
TRBJ1-6 | TRBV18 | - | - | CASSLQQGPDSPLHF | TGTGCCAGCTCACTCCAGCAGGGCCCTGATTCACCCCTCCACTTT
TRBJ1-3 | TRBV2 | - | TRBD1 | CASSGQGSGNTIYF | TGTGCCAGCAGTGGACAGGGCTCTGGAAACACCATATATTTT
TRBJ2-7 | TRBV28 | - | - | CASSWRGGYEQYF | TGTGCCAGCAGTTGGCGGGGAGGCTACGAGCAGTACTTC
TRBJ2-7 | TRBV3-1/TRBV3-2 | few | TRBD1 | CASQGQSLGVYEQYF | TGTGCCAGCCAGGGACAGTCCCTAGGAGTCTACGAGCAGTACTTC
TRBJ1-2 | TRBV5-1 | once | TRBD1 | CASSSSLGQGTIYGYTF | TGCGCCAGCAGCTCATCACTGGGACAGGGTACGATTTATGGCTACACCTTC
TRBJ1-1 | TRBV10-3 | once | TRBD1 | CAISDYRGQGEAFF | TGTGCCATCAGTGACTACAGGGGGCAAGGTGAAGCTTTCTTT
TRBJ2-1 | TRBV27 | once | TRBD2 | CASNLAGGSYNEQFF | TGTGCCAGCAACCTAGCGGGGGGGTCGTACAATGAGCAGTTCTTC
TRBJ1-5 | TRBV19 | once | - | CASSPGYVSNQPQHF | TGTGCCAGTAGTCCCGGTTATGTCAGCAATCAGCCCCAGCATTTT
TRBJ1-4 | TRBV9 | - | - | CASSVGAGINEKLFF | TGTGCCAGCAGCGTAGGTGCAGGGATTAATGAAAAACTGTTTTTT
TRBJ1-1 | TRBV6-2/TRBV6-3 | - | - | CASSKVGLNTEAFF | TGTGCCAGCAGCAAAGTGGGGCTGAACACTGAAGCTTTCTTT